The rows below give T cell receptor beta chains drawn from one sample of a study of CD4 T cells in relation to SARS-CoV-2 and coronaviruses. What these receptors recognize is not known. Repertoires were generated with immunoSEQ multiplex PCR, while TCRdb's copy carries only in-frame clones and drops some. The data contain some 21,000 clones, over 60% of them singletons. The sample taken for sequencing was CD4+ T cells from PBMCs, cultured in vitro. All receptors derive from a human donor in good health. Each CDR3 is given with its conserved first and last residue. D genes are given only for firm matches. The size field is filled for only some rows; it gives once, few, many or a size class.

>TRBJ2-7|TRBV4-2|few|15|TRBD2
CASSQGGTSGYEQYF
TGTGCCAGCAGCCAAGGCGGGACTAGCGGGTACGAGCAGTACTTC
>TRBJ1-1|TRBV3-1/TRBV3-2|NA|15|NA
CASSALGSSNTEAFF
TGTGCCAGCTCTGCCCTTGGGTCTTCGAACACTGAAGCTTTCTTT
>TRBJ2-1|TRBV14|NA|15|NA
CASSLGLALYNEQFF
TGTGCCAGCAGCCTAGGCCTCGCACTCTACAATGAGCAGTTCTTC
>TRBJ2-7|TRBV9|once|15|TRBD2
CASSVGGSGIDEQYF
TGTGCCAGCAGCGTAGGGGGTAGCGGGATCGACGAGCAGTACTTC
>TRBJ2-5|TRBV9|NA|15|TRBD2
CAALGTSGRAKTQYF
TGTGCCGCCCTGGGGACTAGCGGGAGGGCCAAGACCCAGTACTTC
>TRBJ2-2|TRBV6-5|NA|16|NA
CASSYSGQTNTGELFF
TGTGCCAGCAGTTACTCTGGACAGACGAACACCGGGGAGCTGTTTTTT
>TRBJ1-6|TRBV9|few|16|NA
CASSVDGRSYNSPLHF
TGTGCCAGCAGCGTAGACGGCAGGAGCTATAATTCACCCCTCCACTTT
>TRBJ2-2|TRBV12-3/TRBV12-4|NA|13|NA
CASSTMSGGELFF
TGTGCCAGCAGTACAATGAGTGGCGGGGAGCTGTTTTTT
>TRBJ1-5|TRBV7-9|once|14|NA
CASSLEDSNQPQHF
TGTGCCAGCAGCTTAGAGGACAGCAATCAGCCCCAGCATTTT
>TRBJ2-7|TRBV6-1|NA|15|NA
CASSEAAGVGYEQYF
TGTGCCAGCAGTGAAGCCGCTGGAGTGGGCTACGAGCAGTACTTC
>TRBJ2-5|TRBV2|NA|13|TRBD1
CASTPSGGKTQYF
TGTGCCAGCACCCCTTCAGGGGGTAAGACCCAGTACTTC
>TRBJ2-1|TRBV19|NA|15|TRBD1
CASSNTGGSYNEQFF
TGTGCCAGTAGTAACACAGGGGGCTCCTACAATGAGCAGTTCTTC
>TRBJ2-5|TRBV18|NA|12|NA
CASSRLQETQYF
TGTGCCAGCTCGCGACTACAAGAGACCCAGTACTTC
>TRBJ1-1|TRBV5-1|NA|18|NA
CASSLAVGGRNGNTEAFF
TGCGCCAGCAGCTTGGCCGTGGGCGGTCGCAACGGGAACACTGAAGCTTTCTTT
>TRBJ2-5|TRBV30|NA|13|NA
CAWSEGSQETQYF
TGTGCCTGGAGCGAGGGGAGTCAAGAGACCCAGTACTTC
>TRBJ2-7|TRBV7-3|NA|15|NA
CASSPTGGTDYEQYF
TGTGCCAGCAGCCCGACTGGAGGGACAGACTACGAGCAGTACTTC
>TRBJ2-1|TRBV7-8|once|18|TRBD1
CASSLMASGDRKYNEQFF
TGTGCCAGCAGCCTAATGGCATCCGGGGACAGAAAGTACAATGAGCAGTTCTTC
>TRBJ2-7|TRBV7-8|NA|15|NA
CASSLEEGPTYEQYF
TGTGCCAGCAGCTTAGAGGAGGGCCCTACCTACGAGCAGTACTTC
>TRBJ2-7|TRBV2|NA|10|NA
CASKEYEQYF
TGTGCCAGCAAAGAATACGAGCAGTACTTC
>TRBJ1-1|TRBV3-1/TRBV3-2|NA|12|NA
CASSQADLPAFF
TGTGCCAGCAGCCAGGCGGACCTTCCGGCTTTCTTT
>TRBJ2-3|TRBV4-1|NA|14|NA
CASSQDWGTDTQYF
TGCGCCAGCAGCCAAGATTGGGGTACAGATACGCAGTATTTT
>TRBJ2-1|TRBV24-1|NA|14|NA
CATSTSRDYNEQFF
TGTGCCACCAGTACCTCCAGAGATTACAATGAGCAGTTCTTC
>TRBJ1-5|TRBV2|NA|15|NA
CASSETGRGNQPQHF
TGTGCCAGCAGCGAGACAGGCCGGGGCAATCAGCCCCAGCATTTT
>TRBJ1-5|TRBV4-2|NA|17|NA
CASSQELRGAGNQPQHF
TGTGCCAGCAGCCAAGAACTGAGGGGCGCGGGCAATCAGCCCCAGCATTTT
>TRBJ2-1|TRBV7-9|few|17|TRBD2
CASSPTRTSTSYNEQFF
TGTGCCAGCAGCCCTACACGGACTAGTACATCCTACAATGAGCAGTTCTTC
>TRBJ2-1|TRBV27|NA|15|TRBD2
CASNLAGTSGNEQFF
TGTGCCAGCAACCTAGCCGGGACTAGCGGCAATGAGCAGTTCTTC
>TRBJ1-5|TRBV9|few|13|NA
CASSGGPNQPQHF
TGTGCCAGCAGCGGGGGCCCCAATCAGCCCCAGCATTTT